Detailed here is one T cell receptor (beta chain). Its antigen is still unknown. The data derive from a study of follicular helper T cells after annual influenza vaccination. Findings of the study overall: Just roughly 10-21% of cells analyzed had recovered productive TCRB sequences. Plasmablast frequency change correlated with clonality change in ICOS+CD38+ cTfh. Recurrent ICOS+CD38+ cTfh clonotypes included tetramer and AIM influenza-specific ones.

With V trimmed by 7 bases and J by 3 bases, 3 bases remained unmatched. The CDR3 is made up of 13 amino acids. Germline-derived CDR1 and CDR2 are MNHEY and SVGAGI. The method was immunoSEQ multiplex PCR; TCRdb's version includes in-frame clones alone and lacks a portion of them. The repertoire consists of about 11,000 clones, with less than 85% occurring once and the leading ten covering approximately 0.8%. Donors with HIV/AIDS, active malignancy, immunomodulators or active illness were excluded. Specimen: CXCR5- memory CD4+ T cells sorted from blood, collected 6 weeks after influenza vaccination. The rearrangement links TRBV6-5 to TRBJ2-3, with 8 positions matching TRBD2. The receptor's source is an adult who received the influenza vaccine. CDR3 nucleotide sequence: TGTGCCAGCACTCGGGGGGGGACAGATACGCAGTATTTT. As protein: CASTRGGTDTQYF.